The source of this T cell receptor (beta chain) is a study of PD-L1 blockade in urothelial cancer. Time point given: pretreatment peripheral blood. Trimming pared 5 bases from V and 3 bases from J, leaving 16 bases between. This CDR3 spans 15 amino acids. Germline assignment: CDR1 MNHEY and CDR2 SMNVEV (reference sequence). Every PCR got spiked synthetic TCR analog templates. Sequencing used immunoSEQ multiplex PCR; TCRdb keeps in-frame clones, though not all of them. Of about 38,000 clones listed, 85% are singletons. V gene TRBV27 combines with J gene TRBJ1-1; possibly TRBD1 for D (5 bases). The sequence derives from a man older than 75 with urothelial cancer. This specimen consisted of PBMCs, obtained around atezolizumab (anti-PD-L1) treatment. The CDR3 DNA is TGTGCCAGCAGTCCCCCAGGGTACGACGACACTGAAGCTTTCTTT. This gives the protein CASSPPGYDDTEAFF.